These 20 T cell receptor beta chains originate from one sample sequenced in a study of T-cell memory formation after mild COVID-19. TCRdb re-analysed the 5' RACE reads in MiXCR, keeping a single row per CDR3 protein. The data hold roughly 450,000 distinct CDR3 sequences, with 15% to 20% observed a single time. Sequenced: PBMCs or a T cell subset sorted from them (not recorded which). Receptors originate from an adult woman who had mild COVID-19 (a few samples of this study predate the infection). Cell type and time point are not known.

A few counts support this clonotype. The chain couples TRBV4-1 to TRBJ1-2, with unresolved D. The V gene lost 1 base and the J gene lost 0 bases, with 9 bases spanning the gap. CDR1 is MGHRA and CDR2 is YSYEKL in the germline V gene. This CDR3 region has 15 residues. CDR3 protein: CASSQGLAPNYGYTF. In nucleotides, the CDR3 is TGCGCCAGCAGCCAAGGACTTGCACCTAACTATGGCTACACCTTC.

This clonotype was observed a few times. V usage is TRBV27 and J usage is TRBJ2-3; D is ambiguous. The CDR3 spans 12 residues. Trimming removed 3 bases at V and 4 bases at J, with 5 bases between. Looked up from germline, CDR1 is MNHEY and CDR2 is SMNVEV (reference sequence). The CDR3 loop is CASSFRPDTQYF. CDR3 coding DNA: TGTGCCAGCAGTTTTCGTCCAGATACGCAGTATTTT.

This clonotype was seen more than once but under ten times. The chain employs TRBV5-1 and TRBJ2-5; D unresolved. The germline V gene encodes CDR1 SGHRS and CDR2 YFSETQ. CDR3 length: 13 amino acids. V lost 1 base and J lost 10, with 14 bases in between. CDR3 bases: TGCGCCAGCAGCTTGAACGCTGATGTCCGCCAGTACTTC. This codes for CASSLNADVRQYF.

The chain couples TRBV6-6 to TRBJ2-7; possibly TRBD1 or TRBD2 for D (5 bases each). V lost 2 bases and J lost 4, with 24 bases in between. The V gene's germline CDR1 is MNHNY and CDR2 SVGAGI (reference sequence). The CDR3 has 18 residues. The CDR3 DNA follows: TGTGCCAGCAGTTACGGACGGACCGGGACGGAGAGCTTTTACGAGCAGTACTTC. It encodes CASSYGRTGTESFYEQYF.

This clonotype was picked up a small number of times. This sequence joins TRBV24-1 and TRBJ2-1; tentatively, D is TRBD1 or TRBD2 (6 bases each). Germline V lookup: CDR1 KGHDR, CDR2 SFDVKD. The length of the CDR3 is 11 residues. Trimming took 9 bases from V and 10 from J, leaving 12 bases between them. DNA of the CDR3: TGTGCCACCGGGGGGCTCGGCGAGCAGTTCTTC. Translating gives CATGGLGEQFF.

This clonotype was counted a few times. The rearrangement uses TRBV7-2 and TRBJ1-1; D not resolved. CDR1 is SGHTA, CDR2 FQGNSA, per germline. V gave up 2 bases and J gave up 0 bases, with 10 bases separating them. This CDR3 is built from 15 residues. Here the CDR3 reads CASSLYRPLNTEAFF. The CDR3 DNA reads TGTGCCAGCAGCTTATATCGGCCTTTGAACACTGAAGCTTTCTTT.

This clonotype was seen a handful of times. In nucleotides, the CDR3 is TGCAGTGCCCCCCTGAGGGCTGACTATGGCTACACCTTC. Amino acid sequence: CSAPLRADYGYTF. The gene calls are TRBV20-1 and TRBJ1-2; the D is unclear. The CDR3 has 13 amino acids. Germline V gives CDR1 DFQATT, CDR2 SNEGSKA (reference sequence). Trimming stripped 6 bases from V and 3 bases from J, with 14 bases between.

The CDR3 here is CSARSEQGTDTQYF. For the CDR3, the DNA is TGCAGTGCTAGATCAGAACAGGGTACAGATACGCAGTATTTT. V is TRBV20-1 and J is TRBJ2-3, with D possibly being TRBD1 (6 bases). Looked up from germline, CDR1 is DFQATT and CDR2 is SNEGSKA (reference sequence). V gave up 2 bases and J gave up 3 bases, with 12 bases separating them. This CDR3 contains 14 residues.

This clonotype was counted only a few times. The chain uses TRBV11-1 and TRBJ2-1; 14 bases agree with TRBD2. The length of the CDR3 is 16 residues. The germline V gene has CDR1 SGHAT and CDR2 FQDESV (reference sequence). V trimming: 5 bases; J trimming: 9 bases; junction bases outside the gene matches: 9. The CDR3 sequence is CASSPRGLAGVGEQFF. The CDR3 DNA is TGTGCCAGCAGCCCACGGGGACTAGCGGGAGTAGGTGAGCAGTTCTTC.

The gene calls are TRBV18 and TRBJ2-5, with a tentative D call TRBD1 (5 bases). Germline V gene sequence: CDR1 KGHSH, CDR2 LQKENI. Trimming pared 0 bases from V and 2 bases from J, leaving 7 bases between. The CDR3 covers 14 residues. The CDR3 DNA sequence: TGTGCCAGCTCACCACCCCCAGGGCAAGAGACCCAGTACTTC. Its translation: CASSPPPGQETQYF. Looking up the rest from reference TRBV18 and TRBJ2-5 gives the full variable domain: NAGVMQNPRHLVRRRGQEARLRCSPMKGHSHVYWYRQLPEEGLKFMVYLQKENIIDESGMPKERFSAEFPKEGPSILRIQQVVRGDSAAYFCASSPPPGQETQYFGPGTRLLVL.

This clonotype was observed a few times. The gene calls are TRBV6-1 and TRBJ1-5, with D hard to call. The germline CDR1 and CDR2 sequences are MNHNS and SASEGT. Trimming shortened V by 7 bases and J by 4 bases, and 11 bases separated the two germline ends. This CDR3 spans 13 amino acids. In DNA form, the CDR3 reads TGTGCCAGCATGCCATACGGTAATCAGCCCCAGCATTTT. Translated: CASMPYGNQPQHF.

This clonotype was found a few times. The chain uses TRBV7-2 and TRBJ2-5, with TRBD2 matching over 9 bases. The germline V gene has CDR1 SGHTA and CDR2 FQGNSA. This CDR3 has 15 amino acids. V was clipped by 2 bases and J by 1 base; unmatched bases: 2. Here the CDR3 reads CASSLTSGLQETQYF. CDR3 bases: TGTGCCAGCAGCTTAACTAGCGGGCTCCAAGAGACCCAGTACTTC.

The sample holds a few counts of this clonotype. The chain combines TRBV6-5 with TRBJ1-6; TRBD1 is a possible D gene (6 bases). Trimming stripped 6 bases from V and 5 bases from J, with 17 bases between. Germline CDR1 reads MNHEY; CDR2 reads SVGAGI. This CDR3 spans 16 amino acids. The CDR3 DNA reads TGTGCCAGCAGGACAGGAGGAGGGCGCGATAATTCACCCCTCCACTTT. Translated: CASRTGGGRDNSPLHF.

This clonotype was seen at least ten times. This sequence joins TRBV4-1 and TRBJ2-7; maybe TRBD2 (5 bases). The length of the CDR3 is 15 residues. Per germline, CDR1 MGHRA and CDR2 YSYEKL. The ends were cut back, 0 bases at V and 7 bases at J, with 16 bases in the middle. The CDR3 reads CASSQEPVTSGEQYF. Written as DNA, the CDR3 is TGCGCCAGCAGCCAAGAGCCCGTGACATCGGGGGAGCAGTACTTC.

This clonotype was seen repeatedly, ten times or more. V is TRBV24-1 and J is TRBJ2-7, with a weak D call TRBD2 (5 bases). CDR3 length: 11 amino acids. V was trimmed by 7 bases and J by 4 bases, leaving 7 bases between them. The germline gives CDR1 KGHDR, CDR2 SFDVKD. The CDR3 DNA reads as TGTGCCACCAGCGAGGGATACGAGCAGTACTTC. This gives the protein CATSEGYEQYF.

The J gene is TRBJ2-5, the V gene TRBV6-6; the D gene is possibly TRBD2 (6 bases). Germline CDR1 MNHNY, CDR2 SVGAGI (reference sequence). The CDR3 runs 17 residues. Trimming removed 2 bases from V and 1 base from J, with 17 bases in between. The CDR3 is CASSYLRLGETQETQYF. The CDR3 DNA reads as TGTGCCAGCAGTTACCTCCGACTAGGAGAAACCCAAGAGACCCAGTACTTC.

This clonotype has more than one count but fewer than ten. This chain joins TRBV11-2 and TRBJ2-7, with D perhaps TRBD1 or TRBD2 (5 bases each). The V end was cut by 4 bases, the J end by 3 bases, with 25 bases between. Germline V gene data show CDR1 as SGHAT and CDR2 as FQNNGV. The length of the CDR3 is 18 residues. DNA of the CDR3: TGTGCCAGCAGCTCCCTTATGGAGCTGGGGGTCCTGGGCTACGAGCAGTACTTC. Protein: CASSSLMELGVLGYEQYF.

This clonotype has just a few counts. The chain has TRBV6-5 and TRBJ2-2; a weak D match, TRBD1 (5 bases). Trimming removed 5 bases from V and 0 bases from J, with 19 bases in between. Germline V gives CDR1 MNHEY, CDR2 SVGAGI. The CDR3 loop spans 18 amino acids. Written as DNA, the CDR3 is TGTGCCAGCAGTCGAACCCCCTCGGCAGGGTCGAACACCGGGGAGCTGTTTTTT. This encodes CASSRTPSAGSNTGELFF.

This clonotype was detected many times. The gene calls are TRBV6-2 or TRBV6-3 and TRBJ2-7; tentative D call: TRBD2 (6 bases). Per the germline V gene, CDR1 is MNHEY and CDR2 is SVGEGT. CDR3 length: 13 amino acids. The V and J ends lost 0 bases and 6 bases respectively, with 9 bases between them. This CDR3 is CASSYSGGGEQYF. The CDR3 nucleotides read TGTGCCAGCAGTTACTCGGGGGGTGGCGAGCAGTACTTC.

The chain joins TRBV7-9 to TRBJ2-7; 8 bases align to TRBD1. The V segment lost 5 bases and the J segment 5 bases; nucleotides outside the gene matches: 14. Germline lookup yields CDR1 SEHNR and CDR2 FQNEAQ (reference sequence). The CDR3 runs to 16 residues. The CDR3 reads CASSLSEYRGTNEQYF. CDR3 nucleotide sequence: TGTGCCAGCAGCCTGTCGGAGTACAGGGGGACCAACGAGCAGTACTTC.